This T cell receptor beta chain was sequenced during a study of shared T cell receptors in the human thymus. The CDR3 covers 19 residues. Germline lookup yields CDR1 LNHDA and CDR2 SQIVND (reference sequence). The V and J ends lost 0 bases and 1 base respectively, with 19 bases between them. Sequencing used immunoSEQ multiplex PCR; TCRdb keeps in-frame clones, though not all of them. This table has some 700,000 clones, 85% to 90% appearing once. These data were also filed under a second study, of human thymus T cells. That investigation notes: Thymic samples were excised during corrective heart operations. Both thymic and peripheral blood repertoires showed apparently biased V and J usage. What related research reported was that thymic repertoires overlapped highly among unrelated individuals.

Material: thymocytes. The sequence was obtained from a boy under three years old with a congenital heart defect. The chain combines TRBV19 with TRBJ2-1, with D possibly matching TRBD2 (5 bases). CDR3 coding DNA: TGTGCCAGTAGTATAGAGGAGACTACGTCCTCCTTTTCCTACAATGAGCAGTTCTTC. It specifies CASSIEETTSSFSYNEQFF.